Shown below are 14 T cell receptor beta chains from a single sample sequenced in a study of T cells in localized non-small cell lung cancer. TCRdb's copy holds only in-frame clones and misses some; the assay was immunoSEQ multiplex PCR. The sample contains about 35,000 clones, approximately 90% of which appear only once. The specimen comprised peripheral blood, sampled before any cancer treatment. These receptors were collected from a female donor over 55 with stage I lung adenocarcinoma.

This chain joins TRBV11-3 and TRBJ2-1, with D possibly matching TRBD2 (6 bases). CDR1 and CDR2 from the germline V gene are SGHNT and YENEEA. Trimming removed 0 bases from V and 3 bases from J, with 9 bases in between. This CDR3 has 15 amino acids. The CDR3 region is CASSLDPGDYNEQFF. The CDR3 DNA sequence: TGTGCCAGCAGCTTAGACCCGGGGGACTACAATGAGCAGTTCTTC.

The chain links TRBV4-3 to TRBJ2-5; 9 bases match TRBD1. The CDR3 length is 15 residues. The V gene end was trimmed by 3 bases and the J gene end by 5 bases; junction bases not matched to a gene: 7. CDR1 is LGHNA, CDR2 YSLEER, per germline. This chain's CDR3 is CASSHDRGGAETQYF. The CDR3 DNA follows: TGCGCCAGCAGCCATGACAGGGGGGGGGCGGAGACCCAGTACTTC.

The chain has TRBV6-6 and TRBJ1-2; a weak D match, TRBD1 (5 bases). Germline V gene data show CDR1 as MNHNY and CDR2 as SVGAGI (reference sequence). This CDR3 contains 16 residues. Between the trimmed V and J ends, which lost 2 bases and 4 bases, there was a span of 17 bases. CDR3 in amino acids: CASSYGHGTAFYGYTF. The CDR3, as DNA: TGTGCCAGCAGTTACGGTCACGGGACGGCCTTCTATGGCTACACCTTC.

The CDR3 DNA reads TGTGCCAGCAGTTTACCGGGAGTTATGAACACTGAAGCTTTCTTT. It is translated as CASSLPGVMNTEAFF. This sequence joins TRBV28 and TRBJ1-1; D gene uncertain. Trimming removed 2 bases from V and 0 bases from J, with 10 bases in between. Germline V gene data show CDR1 as MDHEN and CDR2 as SYDVKM. CDR3 size: 15 residues.

This clone was seen just once. The gene calls are TRBV5-4 and TRBJ2-5, with 9 nucleotides matching TRBD2. The CDR3 length is 14 residues. Germline trimming cut 4 bases from V and 4 bases from J; bases unmatched to any gene: 5. Germline values: CDR1 SGHNT, CDR2 YYREEE (reference sequence). The DNA for the CDR3 is TGTGCCAGCAGCCCAGCGGGGGGACTAGAGACCCAGTACTTC. This sequence encodes CASSPAGGLETQYF.

A note on this clone: Other DNA sequences of this sample code for an identical CDR3. V and J are TRBV7-2 and TRBJ1-1, with no clear D. With 1 base removed from V and 1 base from J, the gap between germline ends came to 10 bases. In germline, CDR1 is SGHTA, CDR2 FQGNSA. This CDR3 spans 15 amino acids. This CDR3 reads CASSLGAGGNTEAFF. DNA of the CDR3: TGTGCCAGCAGCTTAGGGGCAGGTGGGAACACTGAAGCTTTCTTT.

The chain joins TRBV28 to TRBJ1-1; TRBD1 matches 7 bases. V trimming: 3 bases; J trimming: 3 bases; junction bases outside the gene matches: 4. Germline lookup yields CDR1 MDHEN and CDR2 SYDVKM. This CDR3 is 14 amino acids long. The CDR3 sequence: CASSFGGQYTEAFF. CDR3 sequence (DNA): TGTGCCAGCAGTTTTGGGGGACAGTACACTGAAGCTTTCTTT.

Worth noting for this clone: Other DNA variants within this sample encode the same CDR3. The chain combines TRBV7-9 with TRBJ1-3; D gene uncertain. This CDR3 region has 14 residues. Germline values: CDR1 SEHNR, CDR2 FQNEAQ (reference sequence). With 1 base removed from V and 0 bases from J, the gap between germline ends came to 4 bases. This chain's CDR3 is CASSLGSSGNTIYF. The CDR3 DNA is TGTGCCAGCAGCTTAGGGTCCTCTGGAAACACCATATATTTT.

This chain connects TRBV7-2 to TRBJ1-1, with unresolved D. The V gene's germline CDR1 is SGHTA and CDR2 FQGNSA. Deletions cut 6 bases from V and 0 bases from J, with 8 bases between. This CDR3 region has 13 residues. The CDR3 region has the DNA TGTGCCAGCAGACAGCTGATGAACACTGAAGCTTTCTTT. Translating it yields CASRQLMNTEAFF.

The rearrangement links TRBV7-2 to TRBJ1-2; perhaps TRBD1 as D (6 bases). Germline CDR1 and CDR2: SGHTA and FQGNSA. There are 14 residues in the CDR3. Trimming removed 5 bases from V and 7 bases from J, with 17 bases in between. This chain's CDR3 is CASSRNAGARGYTF. CDR3 DNA sequence: TGTGCCAGCAGCCGAAATGCGGGGGCGCGTGGCTACACCTTC.

In its sample, this clone was seen a few times. The rearrangement uses TRBV5-1 and TRBJ1-5, with D possibly being TRBD1 (5 bases). The germline V and J ends were trimmed by 0 bases and 7 bases, with 8 bases remaining between them. The CDR3 extends over 13 amino acids. The germline CDR1 and CDR2 sequences are SGHRS and YFSETQ. The CDR3 DNA reads as TGCGCCAGCAGCTTGGAGAGGGGCCAGCCCCAGCATTTT. This codes for CASSLERGQPQHF.

The chain uses TRBV9 and TRBJ2-7; perhaps TRBD1 as D (6 bases). With 4 bases removed from V and 4 bases from J, the gap between germline ends came to 18 bases. There are 15 residues in the CDR3. Germline V gene data show CDR1 as SGDLS and CDR2 as YYNGEE. The CDR3 sequence is CASSPSPGHFYEQYF. The DNA of the CDR3 is TGTGCCAGCAGCCCATCCCCGGGACACTTTTACGAGCAGTACTTC.

V gene TRBV10-3 combines with J gene TRBJ1-1, with D possibly being TRBD1 (6 bases). Trimming left V 7 bases short and J 1 base short, with 10 bases between. Germline CDR1 and CDR2: ENHRY and SYGVKD. This CDR3 has 13 residues. CDR3 sequence reads: CAITVGANTEAFF. The CDR3 DNA reads TGTGCCATCACGGTGGGGGCGAACACTGAAGCTTTCTTT.

V is TRBV6-1 and J is TRBJ2-7; 8 bases match TRBD1. V shed 8 bases, J shed 2 bases, and the junction held 8 bases outside the gene matches. Germline-derived CDR1 and CDR2 are MNHNS and SASEGT. This CDR3 has 14 residues. The CDR3 here is CASRQGPLTYEQYF. The CDR3 DNA is TGTGCCAGCCGACAGGGGCCCCTTACCTACGAGCAGTACTTC.